The sequence of this T cell receptor beta chain was determined in a study of blood T cells in healthy people across ages. The CDR3 is 15 residues long. Trimming removed 6 bases from V and 4 bases from J; junction bases left unmatched: 9. Germline assignment: CDR1 SNHLY and CDR2 FYNNEI. A sample-barcoded 5' primer and a J-beta primer mix were used in a second PCR of about 7 to 11 cycles. MiXCR was run by TCRdb on the 5' RACE reads, yielding one entry per CDR3 protein. The table includes hundreds of thousands of distinct CDR3 sequences, 25% to 35% detected once. This clonotype originated in a woman of 80 years or more in good health. The genes are TRBV2 and TRBJ2-5, with 9 bases aligning to TRBD1. The sequencing input was blood. The CDR3 is CASRGGQGGRETQYF. CDR3 sequence (DNA): TGTGCCAGCAGGGGGGGACAGGGCGGAAGAGAGACCCAGTACTTC.